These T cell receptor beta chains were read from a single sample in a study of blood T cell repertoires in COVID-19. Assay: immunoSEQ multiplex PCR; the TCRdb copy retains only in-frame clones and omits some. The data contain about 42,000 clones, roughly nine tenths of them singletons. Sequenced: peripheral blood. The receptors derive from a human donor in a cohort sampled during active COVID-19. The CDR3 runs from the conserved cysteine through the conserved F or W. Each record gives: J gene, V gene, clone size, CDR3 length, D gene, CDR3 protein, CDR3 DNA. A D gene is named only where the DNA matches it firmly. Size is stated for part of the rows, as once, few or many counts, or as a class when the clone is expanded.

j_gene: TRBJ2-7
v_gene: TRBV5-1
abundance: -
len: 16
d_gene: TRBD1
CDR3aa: CASSWGGTGQYYEQYF
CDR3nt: TGCGCCAGCAGCTGGGGTGGGACAGGCCAATACTACGAGCAGTACTTC

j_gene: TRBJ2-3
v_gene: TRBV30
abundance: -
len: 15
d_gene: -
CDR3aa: CAWSRVGGQGDTQYF
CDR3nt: TGTGCCTGGAGTCGCGTGGGGGGGCAGGGAGATACGCAGTATTTT

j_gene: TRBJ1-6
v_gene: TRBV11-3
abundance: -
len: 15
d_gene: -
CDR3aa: CASSLAGEGNSPLHF
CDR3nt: TGTGCCAGCAGCTTAGCTGGGGAGGGTAATTCACCCCTCCACTTT

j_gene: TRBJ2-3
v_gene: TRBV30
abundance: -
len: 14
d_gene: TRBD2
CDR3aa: CACNSGQPTDTQYF
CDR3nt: TGTGCCTGTAATAGCGGGCAACCCACAGATACGCAGTATTTT

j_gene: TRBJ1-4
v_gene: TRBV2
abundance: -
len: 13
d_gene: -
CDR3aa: CASAQGSDEKLFF
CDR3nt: TGTGCCAGCGCCCAGGGTTCGGATGAAAAACTGTTTTTT

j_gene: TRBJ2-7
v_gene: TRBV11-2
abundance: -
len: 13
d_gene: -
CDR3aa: CASSIPFSYEQYF
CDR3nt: TGTGCCAGCAGCATCCCATTCTCCTACGAGCAGTACTTC

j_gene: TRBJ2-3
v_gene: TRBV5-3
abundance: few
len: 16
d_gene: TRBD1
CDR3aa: CARSSPTGTGTDTQYF
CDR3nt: TGTGCCAGAAGCTCGCCTACCGGGACAGGGACAGATACGCAGTATTTT

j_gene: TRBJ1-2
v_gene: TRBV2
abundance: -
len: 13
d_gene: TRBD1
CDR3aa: CASSERQGNGYTF
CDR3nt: TGTGCCAGCAGTGAGAGACAGGGGAATGGCTACACCTTC

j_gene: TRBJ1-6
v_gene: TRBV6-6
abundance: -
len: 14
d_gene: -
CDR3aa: CASSPGSGNSPLHF
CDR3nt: TGTGCCAGCAGCCCAGGCTCGGGGAATTCACCCCTCCACTTT

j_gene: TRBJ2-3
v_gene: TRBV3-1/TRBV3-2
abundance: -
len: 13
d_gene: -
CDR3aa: CASSQDPPRTQYF
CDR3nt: TGTGCCAGCAGCCAAGATCCCCCCCGTACGCAGTATTTT

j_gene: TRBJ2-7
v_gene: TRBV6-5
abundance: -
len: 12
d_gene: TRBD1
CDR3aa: CAFGDRVYEQYF
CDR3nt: TGTGCTTTTGGGGACAGAGTCTACGAGCAGTACTTC

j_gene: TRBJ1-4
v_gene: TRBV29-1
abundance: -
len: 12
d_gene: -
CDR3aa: CSGKQGNEKLFF
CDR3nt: TGCAGCGGAAAGCAGGGGAACGAAAAACTGTTTTTT

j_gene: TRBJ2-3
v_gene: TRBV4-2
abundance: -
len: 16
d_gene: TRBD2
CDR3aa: CASSQDQAGGPDTQYF
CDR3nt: TGTGCCAGCAGCCAAGATCAAGCGGGGGGACCAGATACGCAGTATTTT

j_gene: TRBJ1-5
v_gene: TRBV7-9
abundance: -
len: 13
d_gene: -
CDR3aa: CGSGDKGNQPQHF
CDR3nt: TGTGGATCGGGGGATAAAGGCAATCAGCCCCAGCATTTT

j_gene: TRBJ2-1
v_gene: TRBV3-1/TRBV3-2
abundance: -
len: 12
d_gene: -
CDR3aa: CASSHAGSEQFF
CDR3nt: TGTGCCAGCAGCCACGCGGGGAGTGAGCAGTTCTTC

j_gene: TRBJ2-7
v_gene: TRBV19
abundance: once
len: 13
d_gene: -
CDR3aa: CASSIAGVGEQYF
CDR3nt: TGTGCCAGTAGTATAGCAGGGGTCGGCGAGCAGTACTTC

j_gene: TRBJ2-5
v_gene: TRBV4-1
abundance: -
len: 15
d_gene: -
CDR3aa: CASSPRVAPQETQYF
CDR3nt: TGCGCCAGCAGCCCCCGGGTCGCGCCACAAGAGACCCAGTACTTC

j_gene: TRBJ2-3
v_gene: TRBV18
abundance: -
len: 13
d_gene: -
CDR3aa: CASSLFSADTQYF
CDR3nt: TGTGCCAGCTCACTCTTTAGCGCTGATACGCAGTATTTT

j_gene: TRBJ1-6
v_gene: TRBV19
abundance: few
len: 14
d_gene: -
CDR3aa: CASSTTGRDSPLHF
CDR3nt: TGTGCCAGTTCAACCACAGGGCGGGATTCACCCCTCCACTTT

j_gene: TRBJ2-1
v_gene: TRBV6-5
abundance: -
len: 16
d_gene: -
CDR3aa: CASSYSTGVVYNEQFF
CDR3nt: TGTGCCAGCAGTTACTCGACCGGAGTGGTCTACAATGAGCAGTTCTTC

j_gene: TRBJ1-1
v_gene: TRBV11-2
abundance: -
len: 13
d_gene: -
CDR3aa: CASLAGMGTEAFF
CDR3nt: TGTGCCAGCCTGGCAGGAATGGGCACTGAAGCTTTCTTT

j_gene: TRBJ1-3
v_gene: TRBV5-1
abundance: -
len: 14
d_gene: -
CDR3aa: CASSPPSSGNTIYF
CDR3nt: TGCGCCAGCAGCCCTCCGAGCTCTGGAAACACCATATATTTT

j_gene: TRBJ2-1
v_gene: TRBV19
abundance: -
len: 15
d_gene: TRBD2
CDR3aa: CASSPPGRVYNEQFF
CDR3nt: TGTGCCAGTAGTCCCCCTGGGAGGGTCTACAATGAGCAGTTCTTC

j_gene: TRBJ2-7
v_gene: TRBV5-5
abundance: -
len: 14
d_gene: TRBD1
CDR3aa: CASSIQGARYEQYF
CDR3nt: TGTGCCAGCAGCATCCAGGGGGCTAGGTACGAGCAGTACTTC

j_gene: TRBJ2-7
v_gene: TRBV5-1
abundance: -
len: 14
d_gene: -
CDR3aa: CASSTGLVLGEQYF
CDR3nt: TGCGCCAGCAGCACGGGACTCGTTCTGGGGGAGCAGTACTTC

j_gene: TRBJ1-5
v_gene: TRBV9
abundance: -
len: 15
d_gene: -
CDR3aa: CASSPSGGAGQPQHF
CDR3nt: TGTGCCAGCAGCCCCTCGGGGGGCGCCGGTCAGCCCCAGCATTTT

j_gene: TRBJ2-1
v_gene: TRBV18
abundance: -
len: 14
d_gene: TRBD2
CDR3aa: CASSPGGASYEQFF
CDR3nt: TGTGCCAGCTCACCCGGGGGGGCCAGCTATGAGCAGTTCTTC

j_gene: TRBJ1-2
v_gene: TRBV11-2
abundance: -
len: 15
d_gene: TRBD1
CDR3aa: CASSPGQGLTYGYTF
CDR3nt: TGTGCCAGCAGCCCCGGACAGGGACTTACCTATGGCTACACCTTC

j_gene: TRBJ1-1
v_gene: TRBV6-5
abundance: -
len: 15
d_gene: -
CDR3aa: CASSYSSRRNTEAFF
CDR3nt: TGTGCCAGCAGTTACTCGAGCCGGAGGAACACTGAAGCTTTCTTT

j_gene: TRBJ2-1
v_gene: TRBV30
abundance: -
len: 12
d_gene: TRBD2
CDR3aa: CASFLAGAEQFF
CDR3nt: TGTGCCTCCTTCCTAGCGGGGGCTGAGCAGTTCTTC

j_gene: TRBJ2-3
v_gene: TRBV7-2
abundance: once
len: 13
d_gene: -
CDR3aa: CASSSQWGETQYF
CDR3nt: TGTGCCAGCAGCTCGCAATGGGGGGAAACGCAGTATTTT

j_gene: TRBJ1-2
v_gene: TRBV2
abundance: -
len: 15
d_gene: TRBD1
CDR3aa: CASSQAGQGAEGYTF
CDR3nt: TGTGCCAGCAGCCAAGCGGGGCAGGGGGCAGAAGGCTACACCTTC

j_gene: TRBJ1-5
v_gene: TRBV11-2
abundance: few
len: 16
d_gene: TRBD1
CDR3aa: CASSLGATGAYQPQHF
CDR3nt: TGTGCCAGCAGCTTAGGTGCCACAGGGGCATATCAGCCCCAGCATTTT

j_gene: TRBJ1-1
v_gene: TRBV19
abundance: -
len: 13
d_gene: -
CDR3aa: CASGPGTSEEAFF
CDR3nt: TGTGCCAGTGGACCCGGGACAAGTGAGGAAGCTTTCTTT

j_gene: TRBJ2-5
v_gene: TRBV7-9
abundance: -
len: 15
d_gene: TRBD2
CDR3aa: CASSPNGLAGETQYF
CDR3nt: TGTGCCAGCAGCCCCAACGGACTAGCGGGAGAGACCCAGTACTTC

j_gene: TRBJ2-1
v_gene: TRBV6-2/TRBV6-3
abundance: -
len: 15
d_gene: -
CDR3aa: CASTPRGSSYNEQFF
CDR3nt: TGTGCCAGCACCCCCCGAGGAAGCTCCTACAATGAGCAGTTCTTC

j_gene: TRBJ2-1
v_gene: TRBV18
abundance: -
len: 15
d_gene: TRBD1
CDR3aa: CASSPRGDSYNEQFF
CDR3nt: TGTGCCAGCTCACCAAGAGGGGACAGTTACAATGAGCAGTTCTTC

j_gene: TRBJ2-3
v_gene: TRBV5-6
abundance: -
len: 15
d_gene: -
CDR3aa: CASSWGDSHTDTQYF
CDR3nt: TGTGCCAGCAGCTGGGGGGACAGTCACACAGATACGCAGTATTTT

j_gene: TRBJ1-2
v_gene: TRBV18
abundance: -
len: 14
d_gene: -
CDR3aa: CASSPIGQNYGYTF
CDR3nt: TGTGCCAGCTCACCTATCGGACAGAACTATGGCTACACCTTC

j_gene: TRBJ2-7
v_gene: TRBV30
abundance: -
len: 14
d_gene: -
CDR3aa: CAWSPGKGPYEQYF
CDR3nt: TGTGCCTGGAGTCCAGGGAAGGGGCCCTACGAGCAGTACTTC

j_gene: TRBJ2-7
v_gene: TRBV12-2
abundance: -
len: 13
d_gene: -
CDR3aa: CASRRTGAYEQYF
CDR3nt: TGTGCAAGTCGCCGGACAGGAGCCTACGAGCAGTACTTC

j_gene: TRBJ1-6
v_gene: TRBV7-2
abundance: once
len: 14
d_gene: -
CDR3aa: CASSRTGSGSPLHF
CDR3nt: TGTGCCAGCAGCCGTACAGGGAGTGGTTCACCCCTCCACTTT

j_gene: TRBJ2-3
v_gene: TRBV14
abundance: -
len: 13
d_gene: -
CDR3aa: CASRGSATDTQYF
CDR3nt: TGTGCCAGTAGAGGATCTGCCACAGATACGCAGTATTTT

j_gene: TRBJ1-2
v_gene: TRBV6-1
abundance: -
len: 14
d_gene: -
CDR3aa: CASSEAAGIYGYTF
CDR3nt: TGTGCCAGCAGTGAAGCGGCAGGGATCTATGGCTACACCTTC

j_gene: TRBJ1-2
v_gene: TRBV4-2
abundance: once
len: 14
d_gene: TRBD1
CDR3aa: CASSPDREGYGYTF
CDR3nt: TGTGCCAGCAGCCCGGACAGGGAGGGCTATGGCTACACCTTC

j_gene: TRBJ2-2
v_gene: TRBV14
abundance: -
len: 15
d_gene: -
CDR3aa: CASSQEAGWTGELFF
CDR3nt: TGTGCCAGCAGCCAAGAGGCAGGGTGGACCGGGGAGCTGTTTTTT

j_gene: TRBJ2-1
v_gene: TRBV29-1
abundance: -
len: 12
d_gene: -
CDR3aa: CSGRVLYNEQFF
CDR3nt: TGCAGCGGGCGGGTCCTCTACAATGAGCAGTTCTTC